A single sample gave rise to the 9 T cell receptor beta chains below, sequenced in a study of blood T cell repertoires in COVID-19. Assay used: immunoSEQ multiplex PCR; TCRdb lists only in-frame clones, some missing. The table records roughly 100,000 clones, roughly nine tenths of them present only once. Sequenced material: peripheral blood. The receptors were sampled from a human donor with active COVID-19. The donor label of this sample is uncertain.

Only one count was recorded for this clone. The chain uses TRBV9 and TRBJ1-1; TRBD1 might be the D (5 bases). There are 15 residues in the CDR3. Germline V lookup: CDR1 SGDLS, CDR2 YYNGEE. Trimming removed 3 bases from V and 5 bases from J, with 17 bases in between. The CDR3 sequence: CASSENVEKGTEAFF. DNA for the CDR3: TGTGCCAGCAGCGAGAACGTTGAAAAGGGGACTGAAGCTTTCTTT.

V gene TRBV10-3 combines with J gene TRBJ2-7; D is ambiguous. Germline CDR1 is ENHRY and CDR2 is SYGVKD. V was cut by 0 bases and J by 2 bases, with 2 bases left in between. The CDR3 covers 12 residues. Written as DNA, the CDR3 is TGTGCCATCAGTGAGTCTACCTACGAGCAGTACTTC. Translated, it gives CAISESTYEQYF.

The CDR3 reads CASSWSGSGNTIYF. Here the CDR3 DNA reads TGCGCCAGCAGCTGGTCAGGGTCAGGAAACACCATATATTTT. The chain recombines TRBV5-1 with TRBJ1-3; perhaps TRBD1 as D (5 bases). V lost 3 bases to trimming and J lost 4 bases, with 11 bases between them. Per germline, CDR1 SGHRS and CDR2 YFSETQ. The CDR3 sequence is 14 residues long.

The chain employs TRBV11-2 and TRBJ2-3; no firm D call. This CDR3 contains 14 residues. Trimming took off 0 bases at V and 10 bases at J, with 14 bases between the two ends. Germline CDR1 SGHAT, CDR2 FQNNGV. DNA for the CDR3: TGTGCCAGCAGCTTAGAGAGTGGTTTGGGCGCGCAGTATTTT. This codes for CASSLESGLGAQYF.

The chain joins TRBV19 to TRBJ1-1, with 7 nucleotides matching TRBD1. The germline gives CDR1 LNHDA, CDR2 SQIVND (reference sequence). Trimming took 2 bases from V and 1 from J; bases not matched to a gene: 7. There are 16 residues in the CDR3. The CDR3 DNA reads as TGTGCCAGTAGTATATCGCCGGGACAGCCGAACACTGAAGCTTTCTTT. Protein: CASSISPGQPNTEAFF.

This clone was found a few times. The J gene is TRBJ2-7, the V gene TRBV5-6; TRBD1 matches 7 bases. The CDR3 covers 15 residues. With 4 bases clipped from V and 0 bases from J, the junction kept 7 bases outside the gene matches. The V gene's germline CDR1 is SGHDT and CDR2 YYEEEE. CDR3 nucleotide sequence: TGTGCCAGCAGCGCCCGGGACAGAGGCTCCTACGAGCAGTACTTC. This encodes CASSARDRGSYEQYF.

The chain combines TRBV6-1 with TRBJ2-3, with 11 bases fitting TRBD1. Germline lookup yields CDR1 MNHNS and CDR2 SASEGT. The CDR3 loop spans 16 amino acids. V dropped 1 base and J dropped 7; count of bases not matched to a gene: 7. The CDR3 DNA follows: TGTGCCAGCAGTGAAGGTGGACAGGGGGCTTTACATACGCAGTATTTT. Translated: CASSEGGQGALHTQYF.

The chain recombines TRBV24-1 with TRBJ2-5, with 7 bases that match TRBD1. Per the germline V gene, CDR1 is KGHDR and CDR2 is SFDVKD. The V segment lost 3 bases and the J segment 4 bases; nucleotides outside the gene matches: 4. This CDR3 has 14 amino acids. CDR3 amino acids: CATSDPGQLETQYF. The CDR3 DNA reads as TGTGCCACCAGTGATCCGGGACAGCTAGAGACCCAGTACTTC.

The chain combines TRBV4-1 with TRBJ2-3; D possibly corresponds to TRBD2 (5 bases). This CDR3 comprises 16 residues. The germline gives CDR1 MGHRA, CDR2 YSYEKL. V was cut by 3 bases and J by 3 bases, with 16 bases left in between. The CDR3 DNA is TGCGCCAGCAGCCATCGCACTAGTCCCGGGACAGATACGCAGTATTTT. Its protein product is CASSHRTSPGTDTQYF.